A selection of T cell receptor beta chains follows, all from one sample in a study of blood T cell repertoires in COVID-19. Repertoires were generated with immunoSEQ multiplex PCR, while TCRdb's copy carries only in-frame clones and drops some. The table shows roughly 310,000 clones, with 85% to 90% occurring only once. Sequencing input: peripheral blood. The source is a woman younger than 45 with COVID-19, enrolled during active disease. Both conserved end residues are part of each CDR3. The order of the fields is J gene, D gene, clone size, V gene, CDR3 DNA, CDR3 protein. The D gene is left open where the match is weak. Rows give clone size only sometimes, using once, few, many, or a class for an expanded clone.

>TRBJ1-1|.|.|TRBV29-1
TGCAGCGCCCGGGCGGGGGAAGCGAACACTGAAGCTTTCTTT
CSARAGEANTEAFF
>TRBJ2-1|TRBD2|.|TRBV19
TGTGCCAGTAGAGTTTCTAGCGGGAGCTCCTACAATGAGCAGTTCTTC
CASRVSSGSSYNEQFF
>TRBJ1-6|.|.|TRBV10-3
TGTGCCATCAGTGCACAGGTTTATAATTCACCCCTCCACTTT
CAISAQVYNSPLHF
>TRBJ2-3|TRBD2|.|TRBV19
TGTGCCAGTAGTATTAGCGGGCGGAATACGCAGTATTTT
CASSISGRNTQYF
>TRBJ1-1|.|once|TRBV27
TGTGCCAGCAGTATGACAGGCTCGAACACTGAAGCTTTCTTT
CASSMTGSNTEAFF
>TRBJ2-7|TRBD1|.|TRBV27
TGTGCCAGCAGTTTCGGACAGGGCTATTACGAGCAGTACTTC
CASSFGQGYYEQYF
>TRBJ1-5|.|.|TRBV30
TGTGCCTGGAGTGTAGAGGGCGGACAGCCCCAGCATTTT
CAWSVEGGQPQHF
>TRBJ1-5|.|.|TRBV19
TGTGCCAGTAGTGTAACTAGACAGGTTTCAGCGGATCAGCCCCAGCATTTT
CASSVTRQVSADQPQHF
>TRBJ1-2|.|few|TRBV11-2
TGTGCCAGCAGCTTGAGTACATTGGAGAGCTATGGCTACACCTTC
CASSLSTLESYGYTF
>TRBJ1-2|TRBD1|.|TRBV6-6
TGTGCCACCTCGGACAGGACCTATGGCTACACCTTC
CATSDRTYGYTF
>TRBJ1-2|.|.|TRBV28
TGTGCCAGCAGTTTGCAGACCCCACAGTACTATGGCTACACCTTC
CASSLQTPQYYGYTF
>TRBJ2-2|TRBD2|.|TRBV11-2
TGTGCCAGCAGCCTCGGACTAGCGGGACCCACCGGGGAGCTGTTTTTT
CASSLGLAGPTGELFF
>TRBJ1-1|.|.|TRBV10-3
TGTGCCATCAGGGGGGCCCCCGGCTACACTGAAGCTTTCTTT
CAIRGAPGYTEAFF
>TRBJ2-1|.|.|TRBV7-3
TGTGCCAGCAGCTTAATCGCAGGGGACGAGCAGTTCTTC
CASSLIAGDEQFF
>TRBJ2-1|.|.|TRBV4-1
TGCGCCAGCAGCCAACCTAGCTCCTACAATGAGCAGTTCTTC
CASSQPSSYNEQFF
>TRBJ2-1|TRBD2|.|TRBV28
TGTGCCAGCAGTCCTGGACTAGGACAGTTCTTC
CASSPGLGQFF
>TRBJ1-4|.|.|TRBV7-9
TGTGCCAGCAGCTTATACAGTGACAATGAAAAACTGTTTTTT
CASSLYSDNEKLFF
>TRBJ2-4|.|.|TRBV19
TGTGCCAGTAGCCATTTACAGGGCAAGGCCAAAAACATTCAGTACTTC
CASSHLQGKAKNIQYF
>TRBJ2-2|TRBD1|.|TRBV29-1
TGCAGCGTTAGAGACAGGGGCCCTACGAACACCGGGGAGCTGTTTTTT
CSVRDRGPTNTGELFF
>TRBJ1-1|.|.|TRBV9
TGTGCCAGCAGCGCGAGGGTCCTGAACACTGAAGCTTTCTTT
CASSARVLNTEAFF
>TRBJ2-3|.|.|TRBV11-2
TGTGCCAGCAGCCAAAACCACGGGGGTGAATACTCACGCACAGATACGCAGTATTTT
CASSQNHGGEYSRTDTQYF
>TRBJ2-5|.|.|TRBV12-3/TRBV12-4
TGTGCCACAGGGCGCGGACAAGAGACCCAGTACTTC
CATGRGQETQYF
>TRBJ2-2|TRBD2|.|TRBV30
TGTGCCTGGAGTCCAGCGGGAGCACGAACCGGGGAGCTGTTTTTT
CAWSPAGARTGELFF
>TRBJ2-7|.|.|TRBV19
TGTGCCAGTAGTGTCACACAGGGTACAGGGTACGAGCAGTACTTC
CASSVTQGTGYEQYF
>TRBJ1-1|.|.|TRBV12-3/TRBV12-4
TGTGCCAGCACCCCACAGGAGAACACTGAAGCTTTCTTT
CASTPQENTEAFF
>TRBJ2-5|TRBD2|.|TRBV3-1/TRBV3-2
TGTGCCAGCAGCCAACCACTCGGACTAGCGGAAGAGACCCAGTACTTC
CASSQPLGLAEETQYF
>TRBJ2-1|TRBD2|.|TRBV19
TGTGCCAGTAGTATTCACGCTAGCGGGAGGGCCGGTGAGCAGTTCTTC
CASSIHASGRAGEQFF
>TRBJ2-5|.|.|TRBV11-2
TGTGCCAGCAGCTTCGGAGAGACCCAGTACTTC
CASSFGETQYF
>TRBJ1-1|.|.|TRBV7-6
TGTGCCAGCAGCTTAGGGCGGGGGCACACTGAAGCTTTCTTT
CASSLGRGHTEAFF
>TRBJ2-7|.|.|TRBV30
TGTGCCTGGACTGTAGGCGGCGAGCAGTACTTC
CAWTVGGEQYF
>TRBJ1-1|.|.|TRBV19
TGTGCCAGTAGTGATCACAGAGACACTGAAGCTTTCTTT
CASSDHRDTEAFF
>TRBJ1-1|TRBD1|.|TRBV19
TGTGCCAGTAGACAGGGGAGGAGGACTGAAGCTTTCTTT
CASRQGRRTEAFF